This T cell receptor beta chain was obtained from a study of blood T cell repertoires in COVID-19. Overall study context: COVID-19 samples, acute and convalescent, were from the United States, Italy and Spain. PBMCs, B-cell-depleted T cells, or T cells provided the cDNA or gDNA that made up the material.

Unmatched junction bases numbered 3, after V lost 4 bases and J lost 0 bases. The length of the CDR3 is 16 residues. The germline gives CDR1 SGHDN, CDR2 FVKESK. Measured with immunoSEQ multiplex PCR; TCRdb has only the in-frame clones, and not every one. Here the sample spans around 120,000 clones, 87% being singletons. The chain couples TRBV14 to TRBJ1-3; 10 nucleotides match TRBD1. Material: peripheral blood. The TCR was taken from a woman in her seventies with acute or convalescent COVID-19. The CDR3 DNA reads as TGTGCCAGCAGCCCGAGGACAGGGGGCTCTGGAAACACCATATATTTT. It yields the protein CASSPRTGGSGNTIYF.